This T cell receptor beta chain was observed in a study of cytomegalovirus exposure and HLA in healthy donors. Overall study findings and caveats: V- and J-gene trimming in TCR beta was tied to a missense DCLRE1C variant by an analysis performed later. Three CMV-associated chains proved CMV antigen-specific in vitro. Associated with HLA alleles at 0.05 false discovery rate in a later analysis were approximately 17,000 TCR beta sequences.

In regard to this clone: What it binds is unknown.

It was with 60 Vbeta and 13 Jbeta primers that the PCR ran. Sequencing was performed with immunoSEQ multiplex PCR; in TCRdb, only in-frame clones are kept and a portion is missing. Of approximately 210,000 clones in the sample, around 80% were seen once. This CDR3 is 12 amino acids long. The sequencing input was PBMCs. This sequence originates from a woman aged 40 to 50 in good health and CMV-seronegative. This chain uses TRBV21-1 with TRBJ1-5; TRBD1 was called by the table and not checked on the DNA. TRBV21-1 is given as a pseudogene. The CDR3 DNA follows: TGTGCCAGCAGCAAAGGGTGGGGCCCCACTGCTTTT. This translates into CASSKGWGPTAF.